The 26 T cell receptor beta chains below were found in one sample sequenced in a study of spatial heterogeneity in lung cancer. Notes on the study in general: Higher tumor mutation counts went along with higher counts of expanded intratumoral alpha and beta TCRs.

Time point in this sample: sample taken at primary tumor resection. Each CDR3 protein is one row after TCRdb ran MiXCR on the 5' RACE reads. The table shows 16,000 or so distinct CDR3 sequences, with around 6.8% occurring only once. These receptors lack a known antigen. The source was lung tumor tissue, collected at surgery. These receptors all stem from a female donor with early-stage non-small cell lung cancer.

This clonotype was detected many times. The rearrangement uses TRBV7-3 and TRBJ2-4; D may be TRBD2 (5 bases). Germline CDR1 reads SGHTA; CDR2 reads FQGTGA. The ends were cut back, 5 bases at V and 8 bases at J, with 13 bases in the middle. The CDR3 runs 13 residues. CDR3 amino acids: CASSPNRRDIQYF. The CDR3 nucleotides are TGTGCCAGCAGCCCCAATCGGCGGGACATTCAGTACTTC.

The table lists this clonotype with many counts. The chain carries TRBV7-6 and TRBJ2-5, with TRBD2 matching 13 bases. CDR1 is SGHVS, CDR2 FNYEAQ, per germline. This CDR3 is built from 17 residues. V was pared by 1 base and J by 5 bases, with 7 bases of the junction left unmatched. CDR3 residues: CASSLGTSGGLRETQYF. The CDR3 DNA is TGTGCCAGCAGCTTAGGGACTAGCGGGGGCCTGCGGGAGACCCAGTACTTC.

This clonotype was counted only a few times. The gene calls are TRBV7-9 and TRBJ1-2; the D gene is possibly TRBD1 (5 bases). Germline V lookup: CDR1 SEHNR, CDR2 FQNEAQ (reference sequence). V dropped 5 bases and J dropped 6 bases, with 22 bases sitting between them. The CDR3 has 16 amino acids. In DNA form, the CDR3 reads TGTGCCAGCAGCCCCTACGGGACCGGATCCAGACATGGCTACACCTTC. Its protein is CASSPYGTGSRHGYTF.

By frequency in the sample, this clonotype is medium-sized. This chain uses TRBV7-3 with TRBJ1-1; tentatively, D is TRBD1 (6 bases). This CDR3 spans 14 amino acids. V lost 5 bases, J lost 0 bases, and 10 bases lay in between. Germline V CDR1 and CDR2: SGHTA, FQGTGA. The CDR3 spells CASSIGQMNTEAFF. For the CDR3, the DNA is TGTGCCAGCAGCATCGGACAGATGAACACTGAAGCTTTCTTT.

This clonotype qualifies as medium-sized. The genes are TRBV11-2 and TRBJ2-1, with unresolved D. The CDR3 runs to 14 residues. V gave up 5 bases and J gave up 3 bases, with 11 bases separating them. Per the germline V gene, CDR1 is SGHAT and CDR2 is FQNNGV. The CDR3 protein is CASSASGYYNEQFF. Here the CDR3 DNA reads TGTGCCAGCAGCGCGTCCGGATACTACAATGAGCAGTTCTTC.

The chain is built from TRBV20-1 and TRBJ2-2; maybe TRBD2 (5 bases). The V end lost 3 bases, the J end lost 3 bases, and 8 bases lay between the germline ends. In germline, CDR1 is DFQATT, CDR2 SNEGSKA (reference sequence). The CDR3 totals 13 residues. The CDR3 DNA sequence: TGCAGTGCTAGTACGGGGTACACCGGGGAGCTGTTTTTT. Amino acid sequence: CSASTGYTGELFF.

This clonotype was seen ten or more times. This chain links TRBV4-3 with TRBJ1-4; no definite D call. The ends were cut back, 0 bases at V and 5 bases at J, with 7 bases in the middle. CDR1 and CDR2 (germline): LGHNA, YSLEER. There are 14 residues in the CDR3. This CDR3 reads CASSQDEGNEKLFF. The CDR3 DNA follows: TGCGCCAGCAGCCAAGATGAAGGGAATGAAAAACTGTTTTTT.

This clonotype came up many times. The V and J genes are TRBV29-1 and TRBJ2-3, with D possibly called TRBD1 or TRBD2 (6 bases each). Trimming removed 4 bases from V and 4 bases from J, with 15 bases in between. The germline V gene encodes CDR1 SQVTM and CDR2 ANQGSEA. The length of the CDR3 is 14 residues. The CDR3, as DNA: TGCAGCGTTGTGGGGGGCTTGGGGGCAGATACGCAGTATTTT. It encodes CSVVGGLGADTQYF.

By share, this clonotype ranks as medium-sized. This sequence joins TRBV7-2 and TRBJ2-7; 11 bases are shared with TRBD2. There are 15 residues in the CDR3. The J segment lost 0 bases and the V segment lost 6 bases, leaving 4 bases of the junction unmatched. Germline CDR1 is SGHTA and CDR2 is FQGNSA. The CDR3 here is CASRGTSGSSYEQYF. DNA for the CDR3: TGTGCCAGCAGAGGGACTAGCGGAAGCTCCTACGAGCAGTACTTC.

This clonotype was seen ten or more times. The chain has TRBV6-2 or TRBV6-3 and TRBJ1-5, with a possible D match to TRBD1 (5 bases). Trimming pared 4 bases from V and 3 bases from J, leaving 13 bases between. Germline V gene data show CDR1 as MNHEY and CDR2 as SVGEGT. The CDR3 has 15 amino acids. The CDR3, as DNA: TGTGCCAGCAGTTTTATAGGGGCTAACAATCAGCCCCAGCATTTT. This encodes CASSFIGANNQPQHF.

Ten or more counts support this clonotype. The chain uses TRBV5-1 and TRBJ2-7, with a possible D match to TRBD1 (5 bases). This CDR3 contains 18 residues. Germline V gives CDR1 SGHRS, CDR2 YFSETQ. The V end was cut by 4 bases, the J end by 2 bases, with 25 bases between. CDR3 in DNA: TGCGCCAGCAGCAATTCAATAGCCCGACAGCCCCCTACCTACGAGCAGTACTTC. Amino acids: CASSNSIARQPPTYEQYF.

This clonotype was picked up many times. The V and J genes are TRBV2 and TRBJ2-5, with 11 bases lining up with TRBD2. Germline assignment: CDR1 SNHLY and CDR2 FYNNEI. V trimming: 2 bases; J trimming: 4 bases; junction bases outside the gene matches: 0. This CDR3 is built from 14 residues. The CDR3 sequence is CASSETSGGETQYF. In nucleotides, the CDR3 is TGTGCCAGCAGTGAAACTAGCGGGGGAGAGACCCAGTACTTC.

In its sample, this clonotype was seen many times. The chain joins TRBV7-9 to TRBJ2-3; D is uncertain. Germline lookup yields CDR1 SEHNR and CDR2 FQNEAQ (reference sequence). V was pared by 1 base and J by 0 bases, with 5 bases between. The CDR3 is 14 amino acids. In nucleotides, the CDR3 is TGTGCCAGCAGCTTAGTTGATAGCACAGATACGCAGTATTTT. Translating gives CASSLVDSTDTQYF.

There are many counts of this clonotype. The CDR3 DNA follows: TGTGCCAGCGGCAGCACGGGGACTGAAGCTTTCTTT. This encodes CASGSTGTEAFF. The V gene is TRBV7-9, the J gene TRBJ1-1; D is uncertain. This CDR3 contains 12 residues. V shed 8 bases and J shed 5 bases, with 12 bases lying between them. Germline CDR1 SEHNR, CDR2 FQNEAQ (reference sequence). The complete variable domain, with remaining parts taken from reference TRBV7-9 and TRBJ1-1, reads DTGVSQNPRHKITKRGQNVTFRCDPISEHNRLYWYRQTLGQGPEFLTYFQNEAQLEKSRLLSDRFSAERPKGSFSTLEIQRTEQGDSAMYLCASGSTGTEAFFGQGTRLTVV.

This clonotype was observed many times. The rearrangement uses TRBV5-5 and TRBJ1-6; 10 bases match TRBD1. Germline V gene data show CDR1 as SGHKS and CDR2 as YYEKEE (reference sequence). The CDR3 contains 16 residues. Trimming took 7 bases from V and 7 from J; bases not matched to a gene: 11. CDR3 loop: CASSFTTGGLNSPLHF. CDR3 in DNA: TGTGCCAGCTCCTTTACGACAGGGGGCCTCAATTCACCCCTCCACTTT.

This clonotype was seen repeatedly, ten times or more. CDR3 DNA: TGTGCCAGCAGCTCCAGGGGGTATAATTCACCCCTCCACTTT. It specifies CASSSRGYNSPLHF. The chain employs TRBV5-8 and TRBJ1-6; TRBD1 agrees at 7 bases. CDR3 length: 14 amino acids. The V gene's germline CDR1 is SGHTS and CDR2 YDEGEE. The junction had 1 base not matched to a gene; V was cut back by 3 bases and J by 4 bases.

Comment on this clonotype: It may be a read error: a sequence one base away is much more abundant. The chain uses TRBV7-6 and TRBJ1-3; 7 bases fit TRBD1. The CDR3 has 15 residues. Germline V gene sequence: CDR1 SGHVS, CDR2 FNYEAQ. CDR3 loop: CASSDYRGSGNTINF. As DNA, the CDR3 is TGTGCCAGCAGCGATTACAGGGGATCTGGAAACACCATAAATTTT.

This clonotype occurred many times. The rearrangement links TRBV20-1 to TRBJ2-7; 8 bases fit TRBD1. Germline-derived CDR1 and CDR2 are DFQATT and SNEGSKA (reference sequence). This CDR3 has 15 amino acids. Trimming took 0 bases from V and 2 from J; bases not matched to a gene: 6. The CDR3 bases are TGCAGTGCTAGAGACCAGGGACAGGAGACCTACGAGCAGTACTTC. Translating gives CSARDQGQETYEQYF.

This clonotype was seen repeatedly, ten times or more. This chain connects TRBV15 to TRBJ2-4; TRBD1 matches 7 bases. The CDR3 length is 16 residues. V gave up 5 bases and J gave up 0 bases; unmatched junction bases: 7. Germline-derived CDR1 and CDR2 are LNHNV and YYDKDF (reference sequence). CDR3 nucleotides: TGTGCCACCAGCTCTCCCAACAGGGGAGCCAAAAACATTCAGTACTTC. Translation: CATSSPNRGAKNIQYF.

The chain recombines TRBV20-1 with TRBJ1-1, with unresolved D. With 5 bases removed from V and 5 bases from J, the gap between germline ends came to 18 bases. This CDR3 has 14 residues. Germline V CDR1 and CDR2: DFQATT, SNEGSKA (reference sequence). CDR3 sequence reads: CSAPQRLMGTEAFF. As DNA, the CDR3 is TGCAGTGCTCCGCAGCGACTAATGGGGACTGAAGCTTTCTTT.

This clonotype was found many times. V usage is TRBV7-8 and J usage is TRBJ1-2; 8 bases align to TRBD1. The CDR3 loop spans 14 amino acids. The junction had 6 bases not matched to a gene; V was cut back by 4 bases and J by 5 bases. Germline assignment: CDR1 SGHVS and CDR2 FQNEAQ. CDR3 loop: CASSSRTGQYGYTF. The CDR3 DNA follows: TGTGCCAGCAGCTCGCGGACAGGGCAATATGGCTACACCTTC.

This clonotype was counted many times. J is TRBJ1-2 and V is TRBV3-1; 12 bases are shared with TRBD1. Trimming cost V 3 bases and J 3 bases; bases outside gene matches: 2. The CDR3 has 15 amino acids. Germline V gene data show CDR1 as LGHDT and CDR2 as YNNKEL (reference sequence). The CDR3 sequence: CASSQGTGGDYGYTF. The CDR3 DNA follows: TGTGCCAGCAGCCAGGGGACAGGGGGCGACTATGGCTACACCTTC.

This clonotype occurred many times. This rearrangement joins TRBV27 to TRBJ1-1; no clear D. CDR1 is MNHEY and CDR2 is SMNVEV in the germline V gene (reference sequence). Trimming shortened V by 2 bases and J by 4 bases, and 8 bases separated the two germline ends. This CDR3 region has 13 residues. CDR3 nucleotide sequence: TGTGCCAGCAGTTTAAGAGGGTCCACTGAAGCTTTCTTT. It codes for CASSLRGSTEAFF.

This clonotype was observed a handful of times. V usage is TRBV20-1 and J usage is TRBJ2-3; no firm D call. Trimming stripped 6 bases from V and 1 base from J, with 14 bases between. CDR3 length equals 14 residues. CDR1 is DFQATT and CDR2 is SNEGSKA in the germline V gene (reference sequence). The chain's CDR3 is CSAPPQRGTDTQYF. The CDR3 DNA reads TGCAGTGCCCCACCCCAGCGCGGCACAGATACGCAGTATTTT.

The table lists this clonotype with many counts. This chain links TRBV12-3 or TRBV12-4 with TRBJ1-4; 9 positions agree with TRBD1. Trimming took 5 bases from V and 10 from J; bases not matched to a gene: 8. The CDR3 extends over 14 amino acids. The CDR3 region has the DNA TGTGCCAGCAGTCAGGGGGACAGGGAAAGAAAACTGTTTTTT. It encodes CASSQGDRERKLFF.

This clonotype was detected many times. The genes are TRBV6-5 and TRBJ2-7; 11 nucleotides align to TRBD2. Trimming removed 3 bases from V and 3 bases from J; junction bases left unmatched: 1. This CDR3 has 14 residues. Germline assignment: CDR1 MNHEY and CDR2 SVGAGI. The CDR3 bases are TGTGCCAGCAGTTATGGGACTAGCGGCTACGAGCAGTACTTC. Protein product: CASSYGTSGYEQYF.